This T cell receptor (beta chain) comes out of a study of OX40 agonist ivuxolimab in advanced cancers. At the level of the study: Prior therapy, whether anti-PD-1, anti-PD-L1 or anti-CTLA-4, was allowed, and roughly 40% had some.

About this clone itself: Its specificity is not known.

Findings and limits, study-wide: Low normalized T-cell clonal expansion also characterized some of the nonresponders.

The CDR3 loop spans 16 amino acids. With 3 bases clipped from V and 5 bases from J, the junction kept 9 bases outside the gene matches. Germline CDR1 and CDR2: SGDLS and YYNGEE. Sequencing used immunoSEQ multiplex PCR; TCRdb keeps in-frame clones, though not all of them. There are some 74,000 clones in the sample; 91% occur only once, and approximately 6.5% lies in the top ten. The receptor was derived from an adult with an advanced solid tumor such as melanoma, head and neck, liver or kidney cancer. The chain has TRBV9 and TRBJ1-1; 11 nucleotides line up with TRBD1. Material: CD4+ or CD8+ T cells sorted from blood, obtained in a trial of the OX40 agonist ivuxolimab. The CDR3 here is CASSGRTGGVKTEAFF. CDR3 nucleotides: TGTGCCAGCAGCGGCCGGACAGGGGGCGTTAAGACTGAAGCTTTCTTT. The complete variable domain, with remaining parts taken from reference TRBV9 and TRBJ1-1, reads DSGVTQTPKHLITATGQRVTLRCSPRSGDLSVYWYQQSLDQGLQFLIQYYNGEERAKGNILERFSAQQFPDLHSELNLSSLELGDSALYFCASSGRTGGVKTEAFFGQGTRLTVV.